This T cell receptor beta chain is from a study of siplizumab effects on memory and regulatory T cells. Trimming took off 1 base at V and 4 bases at J, with 7 bases between the two ends. The CDR3 covers 12 residues. Germline V gene data show CDR1 as GTSNPN and CDR2 as SVGIG (reference sequence). With regard to this clone: Antigen: not known.

Study conclusions and caveats: Naive T cells appeared more varied than memory cells and looked like key alloresponse contributors. Confirmation that proliferating Tregs from siplizumab cultures had suppressive function was not obtained. The Treg-derived share of mappable alloreactive CD4+ clones averaged 68.8% with siplizumab and 25% to 30% in controls.

Using immunoSEQ multiplex PCR, the repertoire was profiled, and TCRdb retains in-frame clones only, with some absent. The sample contains more than 85,000 clones, under 95% of which appear only once. Sequencing was carried out using CD4+ T cells sorted from blood. The V gene is TRBV30, the J gene TRBJ2-5; D ambiguous. The TCR originated in a human donor in good health. The CDR3 coding sequence is TGTGCCTGGAGTGCTGGTTTAGAGACCCAGTACTTC. This codes for CAWSAGLETQYF.